This is a list of T cell receptor beta chains from one sample in a study of blood T cell repertoires in COVID-19. The repertoire was sequenced with immunoSEQ multiplex PCR; TCRdb's copy has only in-frame clones and lacks some. The table lists tens of thousands of clones, around 87% of them singletons. Sequencing was carried out using peripheral blood. The receptors here all came from a man older than 75 with active COVID-19. Both conserved end residues are part of each CDR3. The D gene is left open where the match is weak. Some rows have no size entry. The others give once, few or many, or a class for an expanded clone.

TRBJ2-1,.,.,TRBV7-2,TGTGCCAGCAGCCCCGGAGGGCCAACGGATGAGCAGTTCTTC,CASSPGGPTDEQFF
TRBJ1-6,.,.,TRBV12-3/TRBV12-4,TGTGCCAGCAGTGTTAACAGCGGTTCACCCCTCCACTTT,CASSVNSGSPLHF
TRBJ2-1,.,.,TRBV11-2,TGTGCCAGCAGCCCTTCGGATGAGCAGTTCTTC,CASSPSDEQFF
TRBJ2-5,.,few,TRBV3-1/TRBV3-2,TGTGCCAGCAGCGCCCCAGGGGTGGAGACCCAGTACTTC,CASSAPGVETQYF
TRBJ1-1,.,.,TRBV6-5,TGTGCCAGCGCAATCCGGGGAAATGAAGCTTTCTTT,CASAIRGNEAFF
TRBJ1-2,.,.,TRBV2,TGTGCCAGCCGGAGGGGCGGATCCTCTTATGGCTACACCTTC,CASRRGGSSYGYTF
TRBJ2-1,TRBD2,.,TRBV5-1,TGCGCCAGCGGGTTCGAACTAGCGAAGAGCTCCTACAATGAGCAGTTCTTC,CASGFELAKSSYNEQFF
TRBJ2-5,.,.,TRBV20-1,TGCAGTGGAGGAGGCCGGGAGACCCAGTACTTC,CSGGGRETQYF
TRBJ2-3,TRBD1,.,TRBV11-2,TGTGCCAGCAGCTTCACAGGGGTTCCGAGCACAGATACGCAGTATTTT,CASSFTGVPSTDTQYF
TRBJ2-3,TRBD2,.,TRBV7-2,TGTGCCAGCAGCTGGGGACTACTCACAGATACGCAGTATTTT,CASSWGLLTDTQYF
TRBJ2-1,TRBD2,.,TRBV24-1,TGTGCCACCAGTGAGCGCGGGAGAAGGTACGATGAGCAGTTCTTC,CATSERGRRYDEQFF
TRBJ2-1,TRBD2,once,TRBV18,TGTGCCAGCTCACCACCGCTAGCGGAGGGGAATGAGCAGTTCTTC,CASSPPLAEGNEQFF
TRBJ1-6,.,.,TRBV18,TGTGCCAGCTCACCGGGACAACTTAATTCACCCCTCCACTTT,CASSPGQLNSPLHF
TRBJ1-2,.,.,TRBV7-2,TGTGCCAGCAGCCCGCAAGCCTATGGCTACACCTTC,CASSPQAYGYTF
TRBJ1-2,.,.,TRBV30,TGTGCCTGGAGTAGTGGGGCGCCCCAGAACTATGGCTACACCTTC,CAWSSGAPQNYGYTF
TRBJ2-7,TRBD1,.,TRBV7-2,TGTGCCAGCAGCCGTTCAGGGGGCCCTAAATACCACGAGCAGTACTTC,CASSRSGGPKYHEQYF
TRBJ1-1,.,.,TRBV27,TGTGCCAGCAGTCCGAAGTACAGGGTCACTGAAGCTTTCTTT,CASSPKYRVTEAFF
TRBJ2-1,.,.,TRBV5-4,TGTGCCAGCAGCATTGGGAGCACGTACAATGAGCAGTTCTTC,CASSIGSTYNEQFF
TRBJ1-1,.,once,TRBV12-3/TRBV12-4,TGTGCCAGCAACTGGGCGATGGACACTGAAGCTTTCTTT,CASNWAMDTEAFF
TRBJ2-3,TRBD1,.,TRBV19,TGTGCCAGTAGTTCTCAGGGGGGCACAGATACGCAGTATTTT,CASSSQGGTDTQYF
TRBJ1-2,TRBD1,.,TRBV5-1,TGCGCCAGCAGCTTGAGGGGGCAGAACTATGGCTACACCTTC,CASSLRGQNYGYTF
TRBJ2-3,TRBD2,.,TRBV19,TGTGCCAGTAGTGAGGCGGGAGGAAACACAGATACGCAGTATTTT,CASSEAGGNTDTQYF
TRBJ1-2,.,.,TRBV20-1,TGCAGTGCTGCGCCGTCTATGGCTAGCACCTTC,CSAAPSMASTF
TRBJ2-3,.,.,TRBV9,TGTGCCAGCAGCCCCCGGACAGAGAGCACAGATACGCAGTATTTT,CASSPRTESTDTQYF
TRBJ2-7,.,.,TRBV6-2/TRBV6-3,TGTGCCAGCAGTTATTCGACAAGGATGAGCTCCTACGAGCAGTACTTC,CASSYSTRMSSYEQYF
TRBJ2-2,TRBD1,.,TRBV24-1,TGTGCCACCAGAGGACAGGGGGACACCGGGGAGCTGTTTTTT,CATRGQGDTGELFF
TRBJ2-5,TRBD1,.,TRBV2,TGTGCCAGCGGGGGACAGGGAGACGAGACCCAGTACTTC,CASGGQGDETQYF
TRBJ2-7,TRBD2,.,TRBV28,TGTGCCAGCAGTCTACAAGCGGGAGGGACCCACGAGCAGTACTTC,CASSLQAGGTHEQYF
TRBJ2-5,TRBD1,.,TRBV10-2,TGCGCCAGCAGGGACAGGGGACGGGAGACCCAGTACTTC,CASRDRGRETQYF
TRBJ2-3,TRBD2,few,TRBV28,TGTGCCAGCAACAGCGGGGGTCCGGAGGATACGCAGTATTTT,CASNSGGPEDTQYF
TRBJ1-1,.,.,TRBV7-9,TGTGCCAGCAGCAAGGAGACAGGATTGGGGGTTTCTGAAGCTTTCTTT,CASSKETGLGVSEAFF
TRBJ1-2,TRBD1,.,TRBV4-1,TGCGCCAGCAGCCAAGCCCCGGACAGGATATATGGCTACACCTTC,CASSQAPDRIYGYTF
TRBJ2-3,.,.,TRBV6-5,TGTGCCAGCAGTTACCGGGGTTCTACGCAGTATTTT,CASSYRGSTQYF
TRBJ2-3,.,.,TRBV4-3,TGCGCCAGCAGCCAAGGGGCGGGAGAGGGGGCAGATACGCAGTATTTT,CASSQGAGEGADTQYF
TRBJ2-7,.,.,TRBV27,TGTGCCAGCAGTTTAGAGGGCCCGAGATCCTACGAGCAGTACTTC,CASSLEGPRSYEQYF
TRBJ2-3,TRBD2,.,TRBV5-8,TGTGCCAGCAGCCCCTTAGGACTAGCGGGAGATACGCAGTATTTT,CASSPLGLAGDTQYF
TRBJ2-7,TRBD2,.,TRBV7-2,TGTGCCAGCAGCGTAGTAGCGGGAGTAAGGATCTACGAGCAGTACTTC,CASSVVAGVRIYEQYF
TRBJ1-1,.,.,TRBV30,TGTGCCTGGAACTCGGGACTTACGAACACTGAAGCTTTCTTT,CAWNSGLTNTEAFF
TRBJ1-5,.,.,TRBV7-7,TGTGCCAGCAGCCCCAGGGTTGGGGATCAGCCCCAGCATTTT,CASSPRVGDQPQHF
TRBJ1-4,.,once,TRBV7-8,TGTGCCAGCAGCTTATATGTGGTTACTGATGAAAAACTGTTTTTT,CASSLYVVTDEKLFF
TRBJ1-6,.,medium-sized,TRBV9,TGTGCCAGCAGCGTAGTGGACATCAATTCACCCCTCCACTTT,CASSVVDINSPLHF
TRBJ2-7,.,.,TRBV29-1,TGCAGCGTTGAGGATATCCAGGGAGGCGGGCAGTACTTC,CSVEDIQGGGQYF
TRBJ2-5,TRBD2,.,TRBV7-2,TGTGCCAGCAGCCCATCTAGCGGGAGGATAGAGACCCAGTACTTC,CASSPSSGRIETQYF
TRBJ2-6,TRBD1,.,TRBV24-1,TGTGCCACCAGTGATCCCCGGACAGGGTCTGGGGCCAACGTCCTGACTTTC,CATSDPRTGSGANVLTF
TRBJ2-7,TRBD2,.,TRBV5-1,TGCGCCAGCAGCTTGTCTCAGACCGGGGGGTCCGAGCAGTACTTC,CASSLSQTGGSEQYF
TRBJ1-2,TRBD1,.,TRBV7-9,TGTGCCAGCAGCTTGGGACAGGGATCGGGCTACACCTTC,CASSLGQGSGYTF
TRBJ1-2,.,few,TRBV28,TGTGCCAGCAGTTTAGGTAGACGGAGCTATGGCTACACCTTC,CASSLGRRSYGYTF
TRBJ2-2,.,.,TRBV3-1/TRBV3-2,TGTGCCAGCAGCCAAGTTCCGGTCACCGGGGAGCTGTTTTTT,CASSQVPVTGELFF
TRBJ2-5,.,.,TRBV4-3,TGCGCCAGCAGCCAAGACAGGGGAGTTGGGGAGACCCAGTACTTC,CASSQDRGVGETQYF
TRBJ2-2,.,.,TRBV6-5,TGTGCCACCCGAAGGGAGGCCGGGGAGCTGTTTTTT,CATRREAGELFF
TRBJ2-5,.,once,TRBV14,TGTGCCAGCAGCGGCGGACTCCAAGAGACCCAGTACTTC,CASSGGLQETQYF
TRBJ1-5,.,.,TRBV28,TGTGCCAGCAGTTCCCAAAGGGGTCGGGATCAGCCCCAGCATTTT,CASSSQRGRDQPQHF
TRBJ2-2,.,.,TRBV7-9,TGTGCCAGCAGTTTAGACAGGTTTTCACACACCGGGGAGCTGTTTTTT,CASSLDRFSHTGELFF